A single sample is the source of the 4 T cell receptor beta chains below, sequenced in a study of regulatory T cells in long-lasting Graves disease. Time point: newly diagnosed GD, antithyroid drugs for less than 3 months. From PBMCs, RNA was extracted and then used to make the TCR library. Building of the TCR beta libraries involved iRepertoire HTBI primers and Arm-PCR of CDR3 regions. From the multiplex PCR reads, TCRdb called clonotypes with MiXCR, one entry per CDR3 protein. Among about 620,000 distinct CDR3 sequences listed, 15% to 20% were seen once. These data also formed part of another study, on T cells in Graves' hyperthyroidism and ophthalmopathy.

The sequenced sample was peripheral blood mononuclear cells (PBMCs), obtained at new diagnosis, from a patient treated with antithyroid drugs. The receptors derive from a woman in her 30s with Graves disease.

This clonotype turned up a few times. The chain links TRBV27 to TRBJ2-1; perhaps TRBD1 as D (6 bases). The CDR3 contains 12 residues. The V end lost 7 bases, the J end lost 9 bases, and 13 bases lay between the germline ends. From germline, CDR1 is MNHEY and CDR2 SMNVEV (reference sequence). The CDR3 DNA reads TGTGCCAGCACTAACTTCAGGGGTGAGCAGTTCTTC. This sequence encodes CASTNFRGEQFF.

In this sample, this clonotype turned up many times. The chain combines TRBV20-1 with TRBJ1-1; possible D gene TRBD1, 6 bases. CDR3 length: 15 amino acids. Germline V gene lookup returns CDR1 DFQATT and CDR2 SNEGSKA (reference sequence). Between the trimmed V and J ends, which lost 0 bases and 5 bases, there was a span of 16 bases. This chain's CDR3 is CSARDLTDRTTEAFF. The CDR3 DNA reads TGCAGTGCTAGAGATCTGACGGACAGAACTACTGAAGCTTTCTTT.

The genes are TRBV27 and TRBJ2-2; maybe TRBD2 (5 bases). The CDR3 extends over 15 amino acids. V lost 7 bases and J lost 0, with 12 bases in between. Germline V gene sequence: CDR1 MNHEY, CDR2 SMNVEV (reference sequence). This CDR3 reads CASNVGVPNTGELFF. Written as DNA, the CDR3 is TGTGCCAGCAATGTGGGAGTCCCGAACACCGGGGAGCTGTTTTTT.

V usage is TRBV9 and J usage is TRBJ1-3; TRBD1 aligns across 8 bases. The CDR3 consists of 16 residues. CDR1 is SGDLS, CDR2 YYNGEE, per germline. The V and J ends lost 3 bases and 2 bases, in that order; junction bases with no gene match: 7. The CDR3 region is CASSESPGGTGNTIYF. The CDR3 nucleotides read TGTGCCAGCAGCGAGAGTCCAGGGGGCACTGGAAACACCATATATTTT.